This T cell receptor (beta chain) was identified in a study of T cells in Graves' hyperthyroidism and ophthalmopathy. Study-wide results and caveats: Among thyroid clonotypes expanded above 0.001, most also appeared in blood.

The V gene's germline CDR1 is SGDLS and CDR2 YYNGEE. The CDR3 totals 14 residues. The V end lost 3 bases, the J end lost 1 base, and 10 bases lay between the germline ends. This clonotype was recorded at least ten times. What it binds is unknown. TCR beta CDR3 region amplification was performed from RNA transcripts. The HTBI set primed first-round TCR CDR3 RT-PCR. TCRdb called the multiplex PCR reads again in MiXCR, with one record for every CDR3 protein. Altogether around 660,000 distinct CDR3 sequences are present, about 45% being singletons, with the ten largest covering about 7%. V gene TRBV9 combines with J gene TRBJ2-5, with a tentative D call TRBD2 (5 bases). The receptor was isolated from an adult man with Graves' disease, either hyperthyroidism or ophthalmopathy (not recorded which). Sequenced sample: peripheral blood or thyroid tissue (not recorded which). The CDR3 protein is CASSGSGIQETQYF. The CDR3 DNA sequence: TGTGCCAGCAGCGGTTCGGGGATCCAAGAGACCCAGTACTTC. Based on the CDR3 plus reference TRBV9 and TRBJ2-5, the full variable domain is DSGVTQTPKHLITATGQRVTLRCSPRSGDLSVYWYQQSLDQGLQFLIQYYNGEERAKGNILERFSAQQFPDLHSELNLSSLELGDSALYFCASSGSGIQETQYFGPGTRLLVL.